This section outlines one T cell receptor (beta chain) sequence together with its context. Its target is not known. TCRdb re-derived calls from the RT-PCR reads in MiXCR, one entry per CDR3 protein. The repertoire consists of about half a million distinct CDR3 sequences, with approximately 7.6% occurring once and the leading ten covering 10% to 15%. The CDR3 spans 14 residues. V was cut by 1 base and J by 2 bases, with 9 bases left in between. The V gene's germline CDR1 is MGHDK and CDR2 SYGVNS. This entry is derived from a study of response to subunit inactivated influenza vaccine. Study-level results: Researchers suggested that each seasonal influenza vaccination recruits few new T cells.

The sequences come from PBMCs from blood, collected less than 30 months after vaccination. The TCR comes from a man between 50 and 75 years old who received an inactivated influenza vaccine. The rearrangement joins TRBV25-1 to TRBJ2-7; D unresolved. The CDR3 is CASSESALTYEQYF. The CDR3 DNA reads as TGTGCCAGCAGTGAATCGGCACTAACCTACGAGCAGTACTTC.